Listed below are T cell receptor beta chains from one sample, sequenced in a study of human T cells and chemical hapten exposure. TCRdb processed the RACE reads anew with MiXCR; each CDR3 protein has one entry. The profile shows 70,000 or so distinct CDR3 sequences, over 8.5% of them singletons. Sequences were derived from whole blood, sampled in connection with sensitization to the hapten diphenylcyclopropenone (DPC). The receptors here all came from a woman aged 45-59 years with alopecia areata. Some clones in this sample may be carry-over from other donors' samples. Each CDR3 is given without its conserved first and last residue.

TRBV7-9	TRBJ2-1	ASSPVGLASEQF
TRBV7-9	TRBJ2-2	ASSPILRNTGELF
TRBV6-2/TRBV6-3	TRBJ2-7	ASSPGQGADEQY
TRBV3-1	TRBJ2-2	ASRIDRGPDTGELF
TRBV27	TRBJ1-2	ASSFKGDYGYT
TRBV7-2	TRBJ2-3	ASSLGPGRENPDTQY
TRBV6-1	TRBJ1-2	ASSGTGDYGYT
TRBV4-1	TRBJ2-3	ASSQQDRGADTQY
TRBV28	TRBJ2-7	ASGGGSSYEQY
TRBV28	TRBJ1-3	ASRATGNTIY
TRBV20-1	TRBJ1-6	SPQTTNSPLH
TRBV5-6	TRBJ2-1	ASSLFAAGNEQF
TRBV24-1	TRBJ2-7	ATILTGTFYEQY
TRBV6-5	TRBJ2-2	ASSYNFLNTGELF
TRBV20-1	TRBJ2-1	SAPGVSSYNEQF
TRBV4-1	TRBJ2-7	ASSQGRTRDEQY
TRBV7-9	TRBJ2-7	ASSLDRGGQY
TRBV20-1	TRBJ1-5	SAQQNQPQH
TRBV6-6	TRBJ2-1	ASRPQGWGYNEQF
TRBV12-2	TRBJ2-7	ASRLATPRGSNPYEQY
TRBV7-7	TRBJ2-3	ASSLSGSDTQY
TRBV6-1	TRBJ1-1	ASSAPGLNTEAF
TRBV7-9	TRBJ2-2	ASSLLGGTGELF
TRBV5-5	TRBJ1-1	ASSHPVNTEAF
TRBV27	TRBJ2-5	ASRLQETQY
TRBV6-4	TRBJ1-2	ASRPSGQGAHGYT
TRBV15	TRBJ2-7	ATSTGITYEQY
TRBV7-6	TRBJ1-1	ASSPVGSGNTEAF
TRBV4-3	TRBJ2-6	ASSSQANVLT
TRBV6-5	TRBJ2-3	ASSPGQTTDTQY
TRBV5-1	TRBJ2-3	ASSLAGAGTDTQY
TRBV29-1	TRBJ2-1	SGQQMSREQF
TRBV28	TRBJ1-1	ASTLNTLNTEAF
TRBV20-1	TRBJ2-5	SARQGGVETQY
TRBV7-9	TRBJ1-1	ASSLATGGTEAF
TRBV7-2	TRBJ2-4	ASIESGFLLSKNIQY
TRBV27	TRBJ1-2	ASSPIQGVYGYT
TRBV19	TRBJ2-7	ASTPGTGGYEQY
TRBV29-1	TRBJ1-2	SVDRANYGYT
TRBV20-1	TRBJ2-1	SARKGTSGVEQF
TRBV5-1	TRBJ1-1	ASSLVGTDTEAF